The clone carrying this T cell receptor (beta chain) has at least ten counts. Amplified regions were TCR beta CDR3 sequences from RNA transcripts. During a first-round RT-PCR of the TCR CDR3, the HTBI primer set was used. TCRdb called the multiplex PCR reads again in MiXCR, with one record for every CDR3 protein. The sample has around 190,000 distinct CDR3 sequences, 17% seen once. This specimen belongs to a study of T cells in Graves' hyperthyroidism and ophthalmopathy. There are 13 residues in the CDR3. V lost 8 bases, J lost 6 bases, and 3 bases stayed unmatched. Per the germline V gene, CDR1 is WNHNN and CDR2 is SYGVQD (reference sequence). If no ophthalmopathy progression occurred within 18 months, Graves' hyperthyroidism was stable.

V usage is TRBV10-1 and J usage is TRBJ2-2; 10 bases match TRBD1. The sequence came from a woman in her 50s with Graves' hyperthyroidism. Sequencing was carried out using blood. Here the CDR3 DNA reads TGCGCCAGCTCGGGACAGGGGTCCGGGGAGCTGTTTTTT. It encodes CASSGQGSGELFF.